These 10 T cell receptor beta chains came from one sample sequenced in a study of T cells in Graves' hyperthyroidism and ophthalmopathy. What was amplified from RNA transcripts were TCR beta CDR3 regions. HTBI primers were employed in a first-round RT-PCR of the TCR CDR3. TCRdb reprocessed the multiplex PCR reads via MiXCR and lists one record per CDR3 protein. The sample yields some 510,000 distinct CDR3 sequences, around 45% seen once. Sequencing used peripheral blood or thyroid tissue (not recorded which). The receptors derive from a woman aged 18-35 years with Graves' hyperthyroidism.

This clonotype was found a few times. The genes are TRBV9 and TRBJ2-5, with D possibly matching TRBD2 (5 bases). The CDR3 sequence is 14 residues long. Germline CDR1 is SGDLS and CDR2 is YYNGEE. V was cut by 4 bases and J by 4 bases, with 14 bases left in between. The CDR3 spells CASSQGSSPETQYF. The CDR3 bases are TGTGCCAGCAGCCAAGGCTCTAGCCCAGAGACCCAGTACTTC.

Of note for this clonotype: A much more abundant neighbour one base away suggests this may be a read error. The conserved phenylalanine or tryptophan is not found at the CDR3 terminus, so this likely reflects a read error. This chain connects TRBV2 to TRBJ2-7; D is unresolved. Trimming stripped 7 bases from V and 2 bases from J, with 12 bases between. There are 13 residues in the CDR3. Germline lookup yields CDR1 SNHLY and CDR2 FYNNEI. CDR3 bases: TGTGCCAGCACCTCGACTGGGACCTACGAGCAGTACCTC. As protein: CASTSTGTYEQYL.

The rearrangement links TRBV20-1 to TRBJ2-5; 8 nucleotides align to TRBD2. The V and J ends lost 5 bases and 5 bases, in that order; junction bases with no gene match: 4. The CDR3 contains 12 residues. Germline assignment: CDR1 DFQATT and CDR2 SNEGSKA (reference sequence). The CDR3 sequence is CSAPGGRETQYF. CDR3 sequence (DNA): TGCAGTGCTCCGGGGGGGCGGGAGACCCAGTACTTC.

CDR3 in DNA: TGTGCCAGCAGCCTGACTAGACAAGAGACGCGCGAGCAGTACTTC. The encoded protein is CASSLTRQETREQYF. This sequence joins TRBV2 and TRBJ2-7; D is possibly TRBD2 (6 bases). The CDR3 has 15 amino acids. CDR1 is SNHLY, CDR2 FYNNEI, per germline. Trimming removed 6 bases at V and 6 bases at J, with 21 bases between.

In the case of this clonotype: A read error may explain this, as a much larger clone is one base away. The chain joins TRBV29-1 to TRBJ1-1; 7 bases match TRBD1. Germline loops: CDR1 SQVTM, CDR2 ANQGSEA. The CDR3 runs to 16 residues. CDR3: CSVDRTGSQMNTEALF. The CDR3 region has the DNA TGCAGCGTTGACCGGACAGGCTCCCAAATGAACACTGAAGCTCTCTTT. The entire variable domain, with the rest obtained from reference TRBV29-1 and TRBJ1-1, is as follows: SAVISQKPSRDICQRGTSLTIQCQVDSQVTMMFWYRQQPGQSLTLIATANQGSEATYESGFVIDKFPISRPNLTFSTLTVSNMSPEDSSIYLCSVDRTGSQMNTEALFGQGTRLTVV.

Of note for this clonotype: A clone one base away is much larger, so this may be a read error. This chain links TRBV10-3 with TRBJ2-6; no reliable D call. The CDR3 spans 15 residues. V was clipped by 3 bases and J by 1 base, with 7 bases between them. Germline CDR1 is ENHRY and CDR2 is SYGVKD. CDR3 loop: CAISDSRSGANVLTF. CDR3 DNA: TGTGCCATCAGTGACTCCCGGTCTGGGGCCAACGTCCTGACTTTC.

Notes on this clonotype: One base away lies a much larger clone, so this may be a sequencing read error. This chain links TRBV7-6 with TRBJ1-4, with 8 bases fitting TRBD1. This CDR3 contains 17 residues. V lost 5 bases to trimming and J lost 0 bases; unmatched junction nucleotides: 8. The germline V gene encodes CDR1 SGHVS and CDR2 FNYEAQ. The CDR3: CASSPGQGGTTNEKLFF. As DNA, the CDR3 is TGTGCCAGCAGCCCCGGACAGGGAGGGACAACTAATGAAAAACTGTTTTTT.

The J gene is TRBJ1-3, the V gene TRBV29-1, with 7 bases lining up with TRBD1. CDR3 length equals 17 residues. Germline V CDR1 and CDR2: SQVTM, ANQGSEA. Trimming removed 2 bases from V and 1 base from J; junction bases left unmatched: 11. The CDR3 loop is CSVEKSDREFSGNTIYF. In DNA form, the CDR3 reads TGCAGCGTTGAAAAGTCCGACAGGGAGTTTTCTGGAAACACCATATATTTT.

This clonotype was detected a few times. This sequence joins TRBV7-9 and TRBJ2-5; D unclear. The CDR3 has 15 residues. V was pared by 3 bases and J by 1 base, with 12 bases between. CDR1 and CDR2 from the germline V gene are SEHNR and FQNEAQ (reference sequence). CDR3 loop: CASSLVLMPQETQYF. The CDR3 region has the DNA TGTGCCAGCAGCTTGGTCCTGATGCCCCAAGAGACCCAGTACTTC.

This chain uses TRBV10-3 with TRBJ2-6; no definite D call. The V end lost 3 bases, the J end lost 16 bases, and 4 bases lay between the germline ends. Germline V lookup: CDR1 ENHRY, CDR2 SYGVKD. The CDR3 loop spans 9 amino acids. CDR3 loop: CAISEGLTF. In nucleotides, the CDR3 is TGTGCCATCAGTGAAGGACTGACTTTC.